The 4 T cell receptor beta chains presented below share a single source sample, sequenced in a study of T cells in Graves' hyperthyroidism and ophthalmopathy (dated by TCRdb to between 2019 and 2020). Receptors were amplified or captured by multiplex PCR. Instrument used: Illumina HiSeq 2000. TCR beta CDR3 regions were amplified from RNA transcripts. A first-round RT-PCR of the TCR CDR3 used the HTBI primer set with the Qiagen OneStep RT-PCR kit. The public reads were quality trimmed at Q25 with fastp and then assembled into clones with MiXCR by TCRdb, keeping productive beta chains. Identical CDR3 protein sequences are pooled into one entry, listed with their most common genes and DNA. The sample table shows 250,000 to 400,000 distinct CDR3 sequences, and roughly 15% are seen once. The ten top clones hold approximately 35% of the sample. The material sequenced was blood. The receptors derive from a woman aged 40 to 49 with Graves' ophthalmopathy.

The chain couples TRBV7-9 to TRBJ2-5; TRBD1 is a possible D gene (6 bases). V lost 5 bases, J lost 1 base, and 11 bases lay in between. This CDR3 has 14 residues. CDR1 is SEHNR, CDR2 FQNEAQ, per germline (reference sequence). CDR3 sequence: CASSALDSQETQYF. CDR3 nucleotide sequence: TGTGCCAGCAGCGCCCTGGACAGCCAAGAGACCCAGTACTTC. Combining the CDR3 with reference TRBV7-9 and TRBJ2-5 gives the whole variable domain DTGVSQNPRHKITKRGQNVTFRCDPISEHNRLYWYRQTLGQGPEFLTYFQNEAQLEKSRLLSDRFSAERPKGSFSTLEIQRTEQGDSAMYLCASSALDSQETQYFGPGTRLLVL.

This clonotype was seen at least ten times. The chain combines TRBV27 with TRBJ2-2, with TRBD1 matching 10 bases. The V segment lost 3 bases and the J segment 5 bases; nucleotides outside the gene matches: 9. The germline gives CDR1 MNHEY, CDR2 SMNVEV (reference sequence). The CDR3 covers 17 residues. Written as DNA, the CDR3 is TGTGCCAGCAGTTTTGCATCGGGGGACAGGGGAACCGGGGAGCTGTTTTTT. It specifies CASSFASGDRGTGELFF.

This clonotype was seen at least ten times. The rearrangement links TRBV28 to TRBJ1-5, with D unresolved. Trimming pared 6 bases from V and 5 bases from J, leaving 14 bases between. The V gene's germline CDR1 is MDHEN and CDR2 SYDVKM. CDR3 length: 14 residues. The CDR3 protein is CASSPLEGYQPQHF. The CDR3 region has the DNA TGTGCCAGCAGCCCCCTGGAGGGCTATCAGCCCCAGCATTTT.

A remark on this clonotype: A clone one base away is much larger, so this may be a read error. The gene calls are TRBV10-1 and TRBJ2-7; D gene unclear. V gave up 6 bases and J gave up 7 bases, with 13 bases separating them. This CDR3 comprises 12 residues. The germline V gene has CDR1 WNHNN and CDR2 SYGVQD (reference sequence). The CDR3 DNA sequence: TGCGCCAGCAGCGGCAGCATGGATGAGCAGTACTTC. It is translated as CASSGSMDEQYF.